The present entry profiles one T cell receptor (beta chain) with its context. The ends were cut back, 6 bases at V and 4 bases at J, with 13 bases in the middle. The germline gives CDR1 SGDLS, CDR2 YYNGEE. CDR3 size: 13 residues. This record comes from a study of blood T cell repertoires in COVID-19. Study overall: The United States, Italy and Spain were the sources of the acute and convalescent COVID-19 samples.

As handled by the study authors: Amplification of reference gene primers was used by the study to estimate nucleated cell counts. Profiled with immunoSEQ multiplex PCR; TCRdb holds only in-frame clones, not every one. V, J and clone size were drawn from that table, and D and trimming were deduced from the DNA. Of about 270,000 clones listed, approximately 90% are singletons. Adults between about 18 and 95 years of age took part from about 24 US areas. Participants classified as exposed had met a COVID-19 case within 2 weeks before study entry. This receptor was identified in a man in his forties who had been exposed to COVID-19. Sequencing input: PBMCs or T cells enriched from blood (not recorded which). The chain recombines TRBV9 with TRBJ1-2, with D possibly matching TRBD1 (5 bases). The CDR3 loop is CASTKTDSYGYTF. The CDR3, as DNA: TGTGCCAGCACCAAGACAGACTCCTATGGCTACACCTTC.